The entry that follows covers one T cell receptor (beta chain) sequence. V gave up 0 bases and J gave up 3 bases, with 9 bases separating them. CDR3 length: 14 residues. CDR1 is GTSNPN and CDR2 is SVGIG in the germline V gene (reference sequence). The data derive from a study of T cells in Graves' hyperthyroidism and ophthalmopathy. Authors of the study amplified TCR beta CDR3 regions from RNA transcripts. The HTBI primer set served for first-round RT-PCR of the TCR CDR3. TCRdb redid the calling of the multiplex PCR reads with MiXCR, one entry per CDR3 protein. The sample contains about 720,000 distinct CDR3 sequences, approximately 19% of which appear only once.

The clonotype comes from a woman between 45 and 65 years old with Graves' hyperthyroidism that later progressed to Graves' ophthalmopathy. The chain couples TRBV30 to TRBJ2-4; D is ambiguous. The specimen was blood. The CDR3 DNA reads TGTGCCTGGAGTGTTGGGAACAGCAAAAACATTCAGTACTTC. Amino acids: CAWSVGNSKNIQYF.